The rows below give T cell receptor beta chains drawn from one sample of a study of T cells in Graves' hyperthyroidism and ophthalmopathy. Each CDR3 protein is one row after TCRdb ran MiXCR on the multiplex PCR reads. The data hold about 420,000 distinct CDR3 sequences, with 15% to 17% observed a single time. The sequenced sample was blood. The receptors here all came from a woman aged 18-29 years with Graves' hyperthyroidism. CDR3s include the opening cysteine and the closing phenylalanine or tryptophan. The D gene is left open where the match is weak. The size field is filled for only some rows; it gives once, few, many or a size class.

d_gene: NA
j_gene: TRBJ2-7
v_gene: TRBV30
abundance: many
CDR3nt: TGTGCCTGCGACAGGCAGTCCTACGAGCAGTACTTC
CDR3aa: CACDRQSYEQYF

d_gene: NA
j_gene: TRBJ1-5
v_gene: TRBV28
abundance: NA
CDR3nt: TGTGCCACCCTCCCCCTGGGCAATCAGCCCCAGCATTTT
CDR3aa: CATLPLGNQPQHF

d_gene: NA
j_gene: TRBJ2-7
v_gene: TRBV20-1
abundance: few
CDR3nt: TGCAGTGCTAGACCATACGTAATGGGGCAGGGAATCAATCTGATCAAGCAGTACTTC
CDR3aa: CSARPYVMGQGINLIKQYF

d_gene: NA
j_gene: TRBJ2-2
v_gene: TRBV6-2/TRBV6-3
abundance: many
CDR3nt: TGTGCCAGCAGTTACCACTTCACCGGGGAGCTGTTTTTT
CDR3aa: CASSYHFTGELFF

d_gene: NA
j_gene: TRBJ2-7
v_gene: TRBV5-1
abundance: many
CDR3nt: TGCGCCAGCAGCTTCTCCGCCCCTTCCGAGCAGTACTTC
CDR3aa: CASSFSAPSEQYF

d_gene: TRBD1
j_gene: TRBJ2-1
v_gene: TRBV5-1
abundance: NA
CDR3nt: TGCGCCAGCAGCTTGGAGGGGGCTCGCGATGAGCAGTTCTTC
CDR3aa: CASSLEGARDEQFF

d_gene: TRBD2
j_gene: TRBJ2-3
v_gene: TRBV29-1
abundance: many
CDR3nt: TGCAGCGTTGCCGGGAATCCTAGCGGTCCCGGAGGGGCAGATACGCAGTATTTT
CDR3aa: CSVAGNPSGPGGADTQYF

d_gene: TRBD2
j_gene: TRBJ2-2
v_gene: TRBV12-3/TRBV12-4
abundance: many
CDR3nt: TGTGCCAGCAACCTAGCGGGGGCTACCGGGGAGCTGTTTTTT
CDR3aa: CASNLAGATGELFF

d_gene: NA
j_gene: TRBJ1-5
v_gene: TRBV20-1
abundance: many
CDR3nt: TGCAGTGCGAGGGACGGCGGGGGCTATAGCAATCAGCCCCAGCATTTT
CDR3aa: CSARDGGGYSNQPQHF

d_gene: NA
j_gene: TRBJ1-2
v_gene: TRBV25-1
abundance: few
CDR3nt: TGTGCCAGCAGTGATCGGGCTAACTATGGCTACACCTTC
CDR3aa: CASSDRANYGYTF

d_gene: NA
j_gene: TRBJ1-5
v_gene: TRBV15
abundance: many
CDR3nt: TGTGCCACCAGCAGAGATAGATTTGGGGTTCAGCCCCAGCATTTT
CDR3aa: CATSRDRFGVQPQHF

d_gene: NA
j_gene: TRBJ1-2
v_gene: TRBV7-9
abundance: many
CDR3nt: TGTGCCAGCAGCGAGACTCTCTATGGCTACACCTTC
CDR3aa: CASSETLYGYTF

d_gene: TRBD1
j_gene: TRBJ1-1
v_gene: TRBV27
abundance: many
CDR3nt: TGTGCCAGCAGTTTAGAGGGGGCCGACACTGAAGCTTTCTTT
CDR3aa: CASSLEGADTEAFF